A selection of T cell receptor beta chains follows, all from one sample in a study of Ad26.COV2.S vaccination and SARS-CoV-2 variants. TCRdb keeps only in-frame clones here, not all; method: immunoSEQ multiplex PCR. This sample has over 350,000 clones; around 85% occur once, and the top ten carry 3% to 4.5%. This specimen was peripheral blood, taken in a trial of Ad26.COV2.S vaccine versus placebo. Receptors originate from a person between 18 and 65 years old who received the Ad26.COV2.S COVID-19 vaccine or a placebo. Each CDR3 is given without its conserved first and last residue.

TRBV5-6	TRBJ2-5	ASSNRGRETQY
TRBV11-2	TRBJ1-2	ASSLVASGTGGYGYT
TRBV7-2	TRBJ2-5	ASSSSGGAPQETQY
TRBV11-3	TRBJ2-4	ASSLGSQGDIQY
TRBV7-9	TRBJ2-2	ASSHELTGVGELF
TRBV5-1	TRBJ1-2	ASSYGLDYGYT
TRBV6-1	TRBJ1-5	ASSELAQPQH
TRBV25-1	TRBJ2-1	ASSRAGDYNEQF
TRBV7-9	TRBJ2-3	ASSVADTQY
TRBV7-2	TRBJ2-7	ASSLVRQGVGEQY
TRBV19	TRBJ2-5	ASSIDRDSLGETQY
TRBV5-4	TRBJ2-1	ASSRSLSSYNEQF
TRBV7-2	TRBJ2-5	ASSLGRTGGAETQY
TRBV28	TRBJ1-5	ASSLIEPGQPQH
TRBV5-6	TRBJ2-1	ASSPLGGYNEQF
TRBV6-5	TRBJ1-1	ASSYGGSMNTEAF
TRBV6-2/TRBV6-3	TRBJ2-2	ASSYRREDTGELF
TRBV10-2	TRBJ2-7	ASTLTGENYEQY
TRBV7-9	TRBJ2-1	ASSLSGAYYNEQF
TRBV5-1	TRBJ1-4	ASSGTGRNDEKLF
TRBV27	TRBJ1-2	ASSLILGQGPQGYT
TRBV7-2	TRBJ2-5	ASSFGLPQETQY
TRBV6-5	TRBJ2-2	ASGRTGGVTGELF
TRBV5-1	TRBJ2-3	ASSLGQAADTQY
TRBV12-3/TRBV12-4	TRBJ1-5	ASQLSSNQPQH
TRBV15	TRBJ1-1	ATSRGGPFGAF
TRBV19	TRBJ2-1	ASSIPITSSYNEQF
TRBV19	TRBJ1-5	ASRSGGLVQPQH
TRBV12-3/TRBV12-4	TRBJ2-5	ASSLVVRETQY
TRBV10-3	TRBJ1-3	AIRDRVSGNTIY
TRBV7-9	TRBJ2-3	ASSSTATDTQY
TRBV6-1	TRBJ2-1	ASSVHSGQGANEQF
TRBV2	TRBJ2-1	ASSPGTGQF
TRBV7-9	TRBJ1-5	ASSQDGRQPQH
TRBV7-8	TRBJ2-7	ATGTLPYEQY
TRBV11-1	TRBJ2-7	ASRRQGAGAYEQY
TRBV6-5	TRBJ2-7	ASSYSRLAGNYEQY
TRBV10-1	TRBJ1-4	ASRALREAKNEKLF
TRBV27	TRBJ1-1	ASSLIPGGTEAF
TRBV5-5	TRBJ1-2	ASSSTVRLGGYT
TRBV6-5	TRBJ2-7	ASRITGTGPYEQY
TRBV3-1/TRBV3-2	TRBJ1-5	ASSQEGQPQH
TRBV25-1	TRBJ2-1	ASSEVSTYNEQF
TRBV6-5	TRBJ1-5	ASSYKGPRSEPQH
TRBV7-9	TRBJ2-3	ASSLALADTQY
TRBV6-6	TRBJ1-1	ASSTLKGNTEAF
TRBV19	TRBJ2-7	ASSIDPLAGEYEQY
TRBV5-4	TRBJ2-1	ASSLVQTPLNEQF
TRBV27	TRBJ2-2	ASSLSGQGANTGELF
TRBV12-5	TRBJ2-6	ASGLADRFSGANVLT
TRBV5-1	TRBJ1-2	ASSGGDFHPGYT
TRBV5-4	TRBJ1-1	ASSLNRGNTEAF
TRBV6-5	TRBJ1-3	ASRTASGNTIY
TRBV7-9	TRBJ1-1	ASSQTVNTEAF
TRBV11-1	TRBJ1-1	ASSPAQFRSAF